This T cell receptor (beta chain) originates from a study of cytomegalovirus exposure and HLA in healthy donors. The CDR3 length is 14 residues. Germline lookup yields CDR1 SGHRS and CDR2 YFSETQ. With 60 Vbeta and 13 Jbeta primers, the PCR was carried out. Profiling relied on immunoSEQ multiplex PCR, and the TCRdb table lists in-frame clones only, not all of them. The sample lists more than 90,000 clones, about four fifths occurring once. The clonotype was recovered from a woman between 40 and 50 years old in good health and CMV-seronegative. Sequenced: PBMCs. The chain couples TRBV5-1 to TRBJ2-5, with D hard to call. The J call may be mistaken, given a closer DNA end match to TRBJ2-7. CDR3 region: CASSPFRVSYEQYF. In DNA, the CDR3 is TGCGCCAGCAGCCCCTTTCGGGTTTCCTACGAGCAGTACTTC.